This T cell receptor beta chain emerged from a study of glioma-infiltrating T cells. Findings of the study overall: Above-expected tissue-blood divergence occurred in all gliomas, most in low-grade ones.

About this clonotype: Its antigen is unknown.

TCR alpha and beta CDR3 regions were amplified from RNA using iRepertoire nested multiplex PCR. In TCRdb, the multiplex PCR reads were re-called with MiXCR into one record per CDR3 protein. The sample consists of about 380,000 distinct CDR3 sequences, around 45% of them appearing once. This CDR3 comprises 14 residues. The germline V gene has CDR1 MDHEN and CDR2 SYDVKM. V dropped 4 bases and J dropped 0 bases, with 9 bases sitting between them. J is TRBJ1-2 and V is TRBV28; D is unresolved. This TCR was recovered from a human donor with low-grade glioma or glioblastoma, undergoing nonglioma brain surgery, or in good health (not recorded which). Sequenced material: glioma tissue, nonneoplastic brain tissue, or PBMCs (not recorded which). As DNA, the CDR3 is TGTGCCAGCAGTTACCCCTTAGCTAACTATGGCTACACCTTC. Protein product: CASSYPLANYGYTF.